A single sample is the source of the 28 T cell receptor beta chains below, sequenced in a study of T-cell memory formation after mild COVID-19. One entry per CDR3 protein, called by TCRdb with MiXCR from the 5' RACE reads. The sample has hundreds of thousands of distinct CDR3 sequences, 20% seen once. The specimen was PBMCs or a T cell subset sorted from them (not recorded which). The receptors here all came from an adult woman who had mild COVID-19 (a few samples of this study predate the infection). Cell type and time point are not known.

The chain recombines TRBV6-5 with TRBJ2-3; 8 nucleotides line up with TRBD1. Germline-derived CDR1 and CDR2 are MNHEY and SVGAGI. V gave up 6 bases and J gave up 4 bases; unmatched junction bases: 3. CDR3 size: 13 residues. CDR3 bases: TGTGCCAGCAGAAAACAGGGGGCAGATACGCAGTATTTT. Translated, it gives CASRKQGADTQYF.

The chain is built from TRBV18 and TRBJ2-2; 7 bases align to TRBD1. CDR1 is KGHSH and CDR2 is LQKENI in the germline V gene. The trim removed 3 bases at V and 6 bases at J, leaving 7 bases unmatched. This CDR3 region has 15 residues. The CDR3 DNA reads TGTGCCAGCTCACCGTCGGGACAGAGGCCCGGGGAGCTGTTTTTT. Translation gives CASSPSGQRPGELFF.

This clonotype has just a few counts. The chain carries TRBV7-2 and TRBJ1-1; 7 bases are shared with TRBD1. Germline values: CDR1 SGHTA, CDR2 FQGNSA. V was clipped by 3 bases and J by 0 bases; unmatched bases: 4. The CDR3 has 15 residues. CDR3 in amino acids: CASSLATGMNTEAFF. The CDR3 nucleotides read TGTGCCAGCAGCTTGGCGACAGGGATGAACACTGAAGCTTTCTTT.

This clonotype turned up a few times. The V gene is TRBV20-1, the J gene TRBJ1-2; no reliable D call. The CDR3 has 12 residues. V lost 5 bases and J 4 bases, leaving 11 bases between the germline ends. The V gene's germline CDR1 is DFQATT and CDR2 SNEGSKA (reference sequence). The CDR3 here is CSAGGFSYGYTF. The CDR3 DNA is TGCAGTGCTGGAGGGTTCAGCTATGGCTACACCTTC.

This clonotype was seen a few times. V is TRBV7-6 and J is TRBJ2-7; D is perhaps TRBD1 or TRBD2 (5 bases each). The CDR3 sequence is 13 residues long. V shed 8 bases and J shed 1 base, with 12 bases lying between them. From germline, CDR1 is SGHVS and CDR2 FNYEAQ. The CDR3 region has the DNA TGTGCCAGCGGCTGGGGGATTTCCTACGAGCAGTACTTC. It yields the protein CASGWGISYEQYF.

V gene TRBV12-3 or TRBV12-4 combines with J gene TRBJ2-1; no clear D gene. Trimming shortened V by 6 bases and J by 0 bases, and 12 bases separated the two germline ends. The CDR3 loop spans 15 amino acids. CDR3 sequence reads: CASRRLVSSYNEQFF. The CDR3 DNA is TGTGCCAGCAGGCGACTGGTGAGCTCCTACAATGAGCAGTTCTTC.

This clonotype showed up many times. This rearrangement joins TRBV20-1 to TRBJ2-3, with D tentatively TRBD2 (6 bases). The ends were cut back, 5 bases at V and 4 bases at J, with 16 bases in the middle. This CDR3 region has 14 residues. Looked up from germline, CDR1 is DFQATT and CDR2 is SNEGSKA (reference sequence). The CDR3 DNA is TGCAGTGCTCCCTCGGAGGGAAGGGCAGATACGCAGTATTTT. Protein product: CSAPSEGRADTQYF.

The gene calls are TRBV6-5 and TRBJ2-1, with a weak D call TRBD1 (6 bases). The ends were cut back, 10 bases at V and 1 base at J, with 11 bases in the middle. The CDR3 extends over 13 amino acids. From germline, CDR1 is MNHEY and CDR2 SVGAGI. The CDR3 DNA follows: TGTGCCACCAAGACAGGATCCTACAATGAGCAGTTCTTC. The encoded protein is CATKTGSYNEQFF.

The V and J genes are TRBV6-1 and TRBJ2-7; D is possibly TRBD1 (5 bases). Germline lookup yields CDR1 MNHNS and CDR2 SASEGT. This CDR3 has 13 amino acids. Deletions cut 6 bases from V and 2 bases from J, with 11 bases between. CDR3 sequence reads: CASRQDTPYEQYF. The CDR3 bases are TGTGCCAGCAGGCAGGACACCCCCTACGAGCAGTACTTC.

The V call is TRBV11-3, the J call TRBJ2-5; the match to TRBD2 covers 13 bases. Germline V gene data show CDR1 as SGHNT and CDR2 as YENEEA. With 5 bases clipped from V and 5 bases from J, the junction kept 11 bases outside the gene matches. The CDR3 sequence is 17 residues long. CDR3 sequence: CASSQGTSGGARETQYF. CDR3 DNA: TGTGCCAGCAGCCAGGGCACTAGCGGGGGGGCGAGGGAGACCCAGTACTTC.

The V call is TRBV27, the J call TRBJ2-7; possibly TRBD1 for D (6 bases). Trimming took off 5 bases at V and 1 base at J, with 9 bases between the two ends. The V gene's germline CDR1 is MNHEY and CDR2 SMNVEV (reference sequence). The length of the CDR3 is 13 residues. The CDR3 region is CASSNRASYEQYF. The CDR3 nucleotides are TGTGCCAGCAGTAACAGGGCATCCTACGAGCAGTACTTC.

The J gene is TRBJ2-3, the V gene TRBV5-4, with 13 bases fitting TRBD2. The germline V gene has CDR1 SGHNT and CDR2 YYREEE (reference sequence). The CDR3 sequence is 16 residues long. J was trimmed by 2 bases and V by 4 bases; bases with no gene match: 4. CDR3 nucleotides: TGTGCCAGCAGCCAGGGACTAGCGGGATTCACAGATACGCAGTATTTT. Translated, it gives CASSQGLAGFTDTQYF.

CDR3 sequence reads: CASSILLAGTSSYNEQFF. The CDR3 DNA sequence: TGTGCCAGTAGTATTCTATTAGCGGGAACGAGCTCCTACAATGAGCAGTTCTTC. This chain uses TRBV19 with TRBJ2-1; 8 bases line up with TRBD2. The V segment lost 3 bases and the J segment 0 bases; nucleotides outside the gene matches: 10. CDR1 and CDR2 from the germline V gene are LNHDA and SQIVND (reference sequence). The length of the CDR3 is 18 residues.

This clonotype was found a few times. This rearrangement joins TRBV7-2 to TRBJ2-2; weak D call: TRBD1 (5 bases). Per the germline V gene, CDR1 is SGHTA and CDR2 is FQGNSA. Trimming removed 5 bases from V and 14 bases from J, with 15 bases in between. The CDR3 extends over 12 amino acids. The CDR3 DNA follows: TGTGCCAGCAGCCTCAATAGGGGTGGACTGTTTTTT. This encodes CASSLNRGGLFF. Filled out from reference TRBV7-2 and TRBJ2-2, the complete variable domain reads GAGVSQSPSNKVTEKGKDVELRCDPISGHTALYWYRQSLGQGLEFLIYFQGNSAPDKSGLPSDRFSAERTGGSVSTLTIQRTQQEDSAVYLCASSLNRGGLFFGEGSRLTVL.

A few counts support this clonotype. The V and J genes are TRBV18 and TRBJ1-6; D is ambiguous. The ends were cut back, 3 bases at V and 7 bases at J, with 4 bases in the middle. The CDR3 contains 12 residues. Germline V gene sequence: CDR1 KGHSH, CDR2 LQKENI. Written as DNA, the CDR3 is TGTGCCAGCTCACCTCGAAATTCACCCCTCCACTTT. Its translation is CASSPRNSPLHF.

V and J are TRBV2 and TRBJ2-5, with D uncertain. Per the germline V gene, CDR1 is SNHLY and CDR2 is FYNNEI. Trimming pared 4 bases from V and 3 bases from J, leaving 3 bases between. The CDR3 has 11 residues. CDR3 region: CASSVKETQYF. DNA for the CDR3: TGTGCCAGCAGTGTAAAAGAGACCCAGTACTTC.

This clonotype showed up just a few times. V usage is TRBV4-3 and J usage is TRBJ2-7; 8 bases line up with TRBD1. From germline, CDR1 is LGHNA and CDR2 YSLEER. The junction had 13 bases not matched to a gene; V was cut back by 9 bases and J by 3 bases. The CDR3 has 15 amino acids. The CDR3 region has the DNA TGCGCCAGTTCCAAATCCGGCGGACAGGGCTACGAGCAGTACTTC. It encodes CASSKSGGQGYEQYF.

This clonotype was seen a few times. The chain couples TRBV12-3 or TRBV12-4 to TRBJ2-5, with a weak D call TRBD1 (5 bases). Trimming took off 3 bases at V and 4 bases at J, with 9 bases between the two ends. The CDR3 runs to 13 residues. CDR3 nucleotide sequence: TGTGCCAGCAGTTTGGAAGGGGCAGAGACCCAGTACTTC. This encodes CASSLEGAETQYF.

The gene calls are TRBV12-3 or TRBV12-4 and TRBJ1-1; D call uncertain. V was clipped by 5 bases and J by 6 bases, with 13 bases between them. This CDR3 spans 13 amino acids. For the CDR3, the DNA is TGTGCCAGCAGTCCCCGGAAGACCCCTGAAGCTTTCTTT. It specifies CASSPRKTPEAFF.

A few counts support this clonotype. V gene TRBV25-1 combines with J gene TRBJ1-1; 7 bases fit TRBD1. V was clipped by 4 bases and J by 4 bases; unmatched bases: 9. Germline CDR1 is MGHDK and CDR2 is SYGVNS. The CDR3 extends over 15 amino acids. This chain's CDR3 is CASSGDRELGTEAFF. The CDR3 DNA sequence: TGTGCCAGCAGTGGAGACAGGGAGTTGGGCACTGAAGCTTTCTTT.

This clonotype was counted between two and nine times. This rearrangement joins TRBV7-2 to TRBJ1-1; 8 nucleotides match TRBD1. Trimming at V came to 5 bases and at J to 4 bases, leaving 18 bases not matched to a gene. Germline-derived CDR1 and CDR2 are SGHTA and FQGNSA. The CDR3 is 18 residues long. CDR3 DNA: TGTGCCAGCAGCCCTTGGGACAGGTCTCCCCGGTCGGGCACTGAAGCTTTCTTT. As protein: CASSPWDRSPRSGTEAFF.

This clonotype occurred many times. J is TRBJ2-7 and V is TRBV5-1; D possibly corresponds to TRBD1 (5 bases). Germline V gene sequence: CDR1 SGHRS, CDR2 YFSETQ. The ends were cut back, 0 bases at V and 3 bases at J, with 7 bases in the middle. This CDR3 contains 13 residues. CDR3 nucleotides: TGCGCCAGCAGCTTGGAAACAGGCTACGAGCAGTACTTC. Residues: CASSLETGYEQYF.

The sample holds a few counts of this clonotype. This chain connects TRBV7-9 to TRBJ1-3; D might be TRBD1 (5 bases). V lost 5 bases and J lost 3, with 11 bases in between. The CDR3 covers 14 residues. The V gene's germline CDR1 is SEHNR and CDR2 FQNEAQ (reference sequence). Here the CDR3 DNA reads TGTGCCAGCAGCACCCAGGGCAGTGGAAACACCATATATTTT. It translates to CASSTQGSGNTIYF.

This clonotype was seen more than once but under ten times. This chain connects TRBV4-2 to TRBJ2-6; 7 nucleotides agree with TRBD1. This CDR3 region has 18 residues. V shed 5 bases and J 0 bases; nucleotides not matched to a gene: 10. Germline values: CDR1 LGHNA, CDR2 YNFKEQ. Written as DNA, the CDR3 is TGTGCCAGCAGCAACAAGGACAGGTACCTCTCTGGGGCCAACGTCCTGACTTTC. It yields the protein CASSNKDRYLSGANVLTF.

The V gene is TRBV27, the J gene TRBJ2-5; 15 nucleotides line up with TRBD2. V shed 8 bases, J shed 7 bases, and the junction held 14 bases outside the gene matches. The CDR3 is made up of 17 amino acids. The germline gives CDR1 MNHEY, CDR2 SMNVEV (reference sequence). CDR3 loop: CASGLPGLAGGGGTQYF. The CDR3, as DNA: TGTGCCAGCGGCCTACCGGGACTAGCGGGAGGCGGCGGGACCCAGTACTTC.

The chain joins TRBV12-3 or TRBV12-4 to TRBJ1-2, with D uncertain. This CDR3 is 12 amino acids long. Trimming stripped 8 bases from V and 8 bases from J, with 15 bases between. The CDR3 nucleotides are TGTGCCAGCGGAATACTTTGGGAGGGCTACACCTTC. Translated: CASGILWEGYTF.

A few counts support this clonotype. CDR3 sequence reads: CASSPSGRARETQYF. Written as DNA, the CDR3 is TGTGCCAGCAGCCCCAGCGGGAGGGCGCGAGAGACCCAGTACTTC. This chain links TRBV7-9 with TRBJ2-5; TRBD2 matches at 10 bases. This CDR3 is 15 amino acids long. V lost 5 bases and J lost 4; bases outside the gene matches: 7. Germline assignment: CDR1 SEHNR and CDR2 FQNEAQ (reference sequence).

This clonotype appeared a few times. The J gene is TRBJ2-1, the V gene TRBV19; no clear D gene. Trimming shortened V by 5 bases and J by 6 bases, and 11 bases separated the two germline ends. The CDR3 sequence is 13 residues long. Germline V lookup: CDR1 LNHDA, CDR2 SQIVND (reference sequence). The CDR3 nucleotides read TGTGCCAGTAGTTGGCAGATCTTCAATGAGCAGTTCTTC. The encoded protein is CASSWQIFNEQFF.